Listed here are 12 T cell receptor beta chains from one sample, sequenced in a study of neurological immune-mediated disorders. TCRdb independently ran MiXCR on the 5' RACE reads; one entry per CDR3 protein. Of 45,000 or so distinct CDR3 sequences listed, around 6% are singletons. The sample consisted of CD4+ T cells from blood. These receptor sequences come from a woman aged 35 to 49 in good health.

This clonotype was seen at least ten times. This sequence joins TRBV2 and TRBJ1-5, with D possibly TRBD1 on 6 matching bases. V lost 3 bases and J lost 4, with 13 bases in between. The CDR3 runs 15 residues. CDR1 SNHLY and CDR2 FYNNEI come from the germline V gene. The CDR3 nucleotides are TGTGCCAGCAGTGAGAGAGAAGGGGGGAATCAGCCCCAGCATTTT. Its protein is CASSEREGGNQPQHF. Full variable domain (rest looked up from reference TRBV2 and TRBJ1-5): EPEVTQTPSHQVTQMGQEVILRCVPISNHLYFYWYRQILGQKVEFLVSFYNNEISEKSEIFDDQFSVERPDGSNFTLKIRSTKLEDSAMYFCASSEREGGNQPQHFGDGTRLSIL.

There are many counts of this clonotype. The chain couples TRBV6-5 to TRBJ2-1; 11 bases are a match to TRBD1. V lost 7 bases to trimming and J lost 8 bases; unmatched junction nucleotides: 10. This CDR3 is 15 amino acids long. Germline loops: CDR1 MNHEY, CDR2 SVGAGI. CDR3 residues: CASNSPGQGVYEQFF. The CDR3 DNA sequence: TGTGCCAGCAACTCCCCGGGACAGGGGGTCTATGAGCAGTTCTTC.

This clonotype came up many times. CDR3 sequence: CSASSASSYNSPLHF. The CDR3 DNA sequence: TGCAGTGCTAGCTCGGCCAGCTCCTATAATTCACCCCTCCACTTT. The chain couples TRBV20-1 to TRBJ1-6; D not resolved. The CDR3 has 15 residues. Germline CDR1 reads DFQATT; CDR2 reads SNEGSKA (reference sequence). V was cut by 3 bases and J by 0 bases, with 9 bases left in between.

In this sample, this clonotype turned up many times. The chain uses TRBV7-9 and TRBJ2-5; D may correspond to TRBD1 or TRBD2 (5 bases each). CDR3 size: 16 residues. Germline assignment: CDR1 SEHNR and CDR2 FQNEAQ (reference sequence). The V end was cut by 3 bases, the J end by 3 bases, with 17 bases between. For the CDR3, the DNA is TGTGCCAGCAGCTTTATCAGCGGACACACCGAAGAGACCCAGTACTTC. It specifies CASSFISGHTEETQYF.

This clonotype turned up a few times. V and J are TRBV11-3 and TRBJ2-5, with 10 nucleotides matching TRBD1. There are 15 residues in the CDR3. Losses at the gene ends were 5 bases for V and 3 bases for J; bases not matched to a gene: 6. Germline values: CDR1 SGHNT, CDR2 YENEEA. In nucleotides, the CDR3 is TGTGCCAGCAGCCCCGGGACAGGGGCGAAAGAGACCCAGTACTTC. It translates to CASSPGTGAKETQYF.

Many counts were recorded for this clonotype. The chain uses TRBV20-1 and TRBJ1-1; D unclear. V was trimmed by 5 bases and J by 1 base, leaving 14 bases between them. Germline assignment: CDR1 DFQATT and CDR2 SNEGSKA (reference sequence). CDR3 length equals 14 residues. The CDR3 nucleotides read TGCAGTGCTTCCACCGGGCGGCGGAACACTGAAGCTTTCTTT. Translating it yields CSASTGRRNTEAFF.

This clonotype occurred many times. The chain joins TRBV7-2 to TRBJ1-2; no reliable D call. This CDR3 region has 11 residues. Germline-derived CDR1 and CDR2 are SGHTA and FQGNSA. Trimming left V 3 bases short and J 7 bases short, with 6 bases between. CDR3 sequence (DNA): TGTGCCAGCAGCTTCCAACGTGGCTACACCTTC. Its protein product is CASSFQRGYTF.

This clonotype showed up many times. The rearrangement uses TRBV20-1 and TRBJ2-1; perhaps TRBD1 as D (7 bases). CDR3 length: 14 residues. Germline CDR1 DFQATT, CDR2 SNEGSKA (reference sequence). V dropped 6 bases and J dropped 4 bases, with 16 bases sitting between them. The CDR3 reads CSAYGGQLYNEQFF. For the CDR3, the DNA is TGCAGTGCCTACGGGGGACAGCTATACAATGAGCAGTTCTTC.

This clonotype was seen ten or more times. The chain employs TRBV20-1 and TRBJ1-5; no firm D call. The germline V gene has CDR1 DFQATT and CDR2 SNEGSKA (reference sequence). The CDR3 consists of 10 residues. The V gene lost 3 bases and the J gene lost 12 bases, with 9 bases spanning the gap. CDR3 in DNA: TGCAGTGCTAGTGGTGGAGGCCAGCATTTT. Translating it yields CSASGGGQHF.

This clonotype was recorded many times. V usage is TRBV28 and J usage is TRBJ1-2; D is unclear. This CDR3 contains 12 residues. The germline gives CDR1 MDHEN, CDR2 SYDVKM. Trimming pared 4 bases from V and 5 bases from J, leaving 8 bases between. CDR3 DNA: TGTGCCAGCAGTTCCATCGAATATGGCTACACCTTC. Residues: CASSSIEYGYTF.

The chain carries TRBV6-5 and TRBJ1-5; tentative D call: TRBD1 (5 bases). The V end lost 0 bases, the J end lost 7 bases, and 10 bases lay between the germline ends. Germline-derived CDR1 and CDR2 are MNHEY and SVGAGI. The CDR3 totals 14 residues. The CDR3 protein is CASSYSVGEQPQHF. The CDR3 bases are TGTGCCAGCAGTTACTCTGTAGGGGAGCAGCCCCAGCATTTT.

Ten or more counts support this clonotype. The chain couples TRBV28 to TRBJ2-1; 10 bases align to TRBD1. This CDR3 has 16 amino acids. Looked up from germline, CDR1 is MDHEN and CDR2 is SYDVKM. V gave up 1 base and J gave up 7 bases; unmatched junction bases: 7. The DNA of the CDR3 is TGTGCCAGCAGTTTATACGACAGGGGGCTGGGGAATGAGCAGTTCTTC. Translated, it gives CASSLYDRGLGNEQFF. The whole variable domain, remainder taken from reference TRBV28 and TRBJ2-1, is DVKVTQSSRYLVKRTGEKVFLECVQDMDHENMFWYRQDPGLGLRLIYFSYDVKMKEKGDIPEGYSVSREKKERFSLILESASTNQTSMYLCASSLYDRGLGNEQFFGPGTRLTVL.